A selection of T cell receptor beta chains follows, all from one sample in a study of cytomegalovirus exposure and HLA in healthy donors. Sequencing used immunoSEQ multiplex PCR; TCRdb keeps in-frame clones, though not all of them. Of some 240,000 clones listed, around nine tenths were seen once; the top ten hold less than 2%. Sequenced sample: PBMCs. Receptors originate from a girl aged 2 to 10 in good health and CMV-seronegative. Each CDR3 is given with its conserved first and last residue. The order of the fields is CDR3 DNA, CDR3 protein, D gene, V gene, J gene, clone size. The D gene is left open where the match is weak. Rows may omit the clone size; those that give it use once, few, many or a size class.

TGTGCCAGAAGCTTGGTAGCGGGAGGGATGGACGAGCAGTACTTC	CARSLVAGGMDEQYF	TRBD2	TRBV5-3	TRBJ2-7	-
TGTGCCAGCTCATCGGGACAGGGGGAAGTATTTGGCTACACCTTC	CASSSGQGEVFGYTF	TRBD1	TRBV18	TRBJ1-2	-
TGTGCCAGCACCGGGGCGGGAGGGTACAATGAGCAGTTCTTC	CASTGAGGYNEQFF	TRBD2	TRBV27	TRBJ2-1	-
TGTGCCAGCAGCTTACCGGGGGGGGAAGCTTTCTTT	CASSLPGGEAFF	-	TRBV7-6	TRBJ1-1	-
TGTGCCTGGTCGGGCGGGGGGCTGCAAGAGACCCAGTACTTC	CAWSGGGLQETQYF	TRBD2	TRBV30	TRBJ2-5	once
TGTGCCAGCAGTTCCCCCGCAGGGTTAAACTATGGCTACACCTTC	CASSSPAGLNYGYTF	-	TRBV28	TRBJ1-2	-
TGTGCCAGCAGCTTAGAGGGGGGAATGGAGTCCTATAATTCACCCCTCCACTTT	CASSLEGGMESYNSPLHF	-	TRBV11-2	TRBJ1-6	-
TGTGCCTGGAGTGTATCCGGACAGGGGGGGAACTATGGCTACACCTTC	CAWSVSGQGGNYGYTF	TRBD1	TRBV30	TRBJ1-2	-
TGTGCCAGCAGCTCTTGGACAGGTTTGAGAGATACGCAGTATTTT	CASSSWTGLRDTQYF	TRBD1	TRBV7-2	TRBJ2-3	once
TGTGCCAGCAGCTCAGGCAGACTGACGGGGGGCTACACCTTC	CASSSGRLTGGYTF	-	TRBV28	TRBJ1-2	-
TGTGCCAGCAGTTTCCAAACCGGGACAGCCTATGGCTACACCTTC	CASSFQTGTAYGYTF	TRBD1	TRBV6-5	TRBJ1-2	once
TGTGCCAGCAACGCACTTGTCGGGAACACCATATATTTT	CASNALVGNTIYF	-	TRBV2	TRBJ1-3	-
TGTGCCAGCAGCTTGGCCATGCAGGTGAACACTGAAGCTTTCTTT	CASSLAMQVNTEAFF	-	TRBV5-4	TRBJ1-1	-
TGTGCCAGTAGTATAGTTGGCGGAACGAACACTGAAGCTTTCTTT	CASSIVGGTNTEAFF	-	TRBV19	TRBJ1-1	-